The sequence of this T cell receptor (beta chain) was determined in a study of shared clonotypes between healthy human individuals. At the level of the study: CD4 naive cells filled three plates per donor, CD4 memory three, CD8 naive two and CD8 memory one. Regarding the study as a whole: Sharing across several donors was seen in 4% to 5% of naive CD4 clonotypes.

V lost 0 bases and J lost 6, with 15 bases in between. This CDR3 is 15 amino acids long. CDR1 is MNHEY and CDR2 is SMNVEV in the germline V gene (reference sequence). Concerning this clone itself: Its specificity is not known.

Libraries were prepared by immunoSEQ multiplex PCR; TCRdb keeps only in-frame clonotypes and omits some of them. This sample has about 590,000 clones, with 95% to 96% found just once. Naive CD8 cells comprised CD45RO-negative, CCR7-positively selected cells, excluding terminally differentiated effector memory CD45RA+ cells. The sequence was collected from a woman in her twenties or thirties in good health. The chain employs TRBV27 and TRBJ2-7; the D gene could be TRBD1 or TRBD2 (5 bases each). Input material: naive CD8+ T cells sorted from blood. The CDR3 DNA follows: TGTGCCAGCAGTTTATCGGCAGGGAGTGTGGGCGAGCAGTACTTC. This sequence encodes CASSLSAGSVGEQYF.